Listed below are T cell receptor beta chains from one sample, sequenced in a study of blood T cell repertoires in COVID-19. Generated by immunoSEQ multiplex PCR, the TCRdb table keeps only in-frame clones and is missing some. The sample includes 120,000 to 150,000 clones, more than 70% of them seen just once. The sequencing input was peripheral blood. The receptor source for this set is a man aged 50 to 60 with active or convalescent COVID-19. CDR3s leave out the opening cysteine and the closing phenylalanine or tryptophan. Fields, in order: clone size, J gene, D gene, V gene, CDR3 protein. A D gene is named only where the DNA matches it firmly. Clone size is stated in some rows and not others, as once, few, many or a class when expanded.

>NA|TRBJ1-1|TRBD1|TRBV29-1
SASTGMNTEAF
>NA|TRBJ2-7|TRBD2|TRBV7-2
ASSRNGLAGGLEQY
>NA|TRBJ2-5|NA|TRBV10-3
AISEGSAETQY
>NA|TRBJ2-7|NA|TRBV28
ASRGPTVVQY
>NA|TRBJ1-4|TRBD1|TRBV16
ASNPRDRGLANEKLF
>once|TRBJ2-7|NA|TRBV19
ASSTGDQVPYEQY
>NA|TRBJ1-2|TRBD1|TRBV19
ASNPLDRDNYGYT
>NA|TRBJ2-3|TRBD2|TRBV19
ASSRGREAGSSTDTQY
>few|TRBJ2-5|NA|TRBV10-1
ASSEIRRGRETQY
>NA|TRBJ2-7|TRBD2|TRBV4-1
ASSQDSASGRAQY
>NA|TRBJ2-5|TRBD2|TRBV9
ASSVGLAGVAGQETQY
>NA|TRBJ2-1|NA|TRBV10-1
ASSTFTGTYNEQF
>NA|TRBJ1-1|NA|TRBV10-1
ASSEREAF
>NA|TRBJ2-3|TRBD2|TRBV24-1
ATSDPLTSGRGADTQY
>few|TRBJ2-7|TRBD1|TRBV7-3
ASSPGQGKQY
>NA|TRBJ1-4|NA|TRBV11-2
ASSLRQGWDEKLF
>once|TRBJ2-3|NA|TRBV9
ASSVIITDTQY
>NA|TRBJ2-7|TRBD2|TRBV3-1/TRBV3-2
ASSPLSGSHLYEQY
>NA|TRBJ1-5|NA|TRBV2
ASSPGQTWEPQH
>NA|TRBJ1-2|NA|TRBV27
ASSPSKGYGYT
>NA|TRBJ2-7|TRBD1|TRBV5-4
ASSSYRGRDEQY
>NA|TRBJ1-4|TRBD1|TRBV18
ASSPRGQKYNEKLF
>NA|TRBJ2-7|NA|TRBV7-9
ASSRLAYEQY
>NA|TRBJ1-1|NA|TRBV6-5
AIHDRLNTEAF
>NA|TRBJ2-2|NA|TRBV4-2
ASSQELLGGLFANAGELF
>NA|TRBJ2-3|NA|TRBV5-5
ASSLVGNTDTQY
>NA|TRBJ1-2|NA|TRBV6-1
ASSEQGNYGYT
>NA|TRBJ1-1|NA|TRBV6-5
ASSYNQVNTEAF
>NA|TRBJ2-1|TRBD2|TRBV4-2
ASSQVIRLAVYNEQF
>NA|TRBJ1-2|NA|TRBV6-5
ASTGREGYGYT
>NA|TRBJ2-1|TRBD2|TRBV5-8
ASSWGTSGKNEQF
>NA|TRBJ2-3|TRBD2|TRBV28
ASSFTWTSGVSTDTQY
>NA|TRBJ1-2|NA|TRBV19
ASSIGVENGYT
>NA|TRBJ2-1|NA|TRBV28
ASSWNKAARNEQF
>NA|TRBJ2-7|TRBD2|TRBV29-1
SVLPAGVNEQY
>NA|TRBJ1-2|TRBD1|TRBV19
ASSPPRTGPYGYT
>NA|TRBJ1-5|TRBD1|TRBV7-2
ASSLTGVSNQPQH
>once|TRBJ2-7|TRBD2|TRBV11-2
ASSPLAGETYEQY
>NA|TRBJ1-3|NA|TRBV2
ASSEALPLLWASSGNTIY
>NA|TRBJ1-4|NA|TRBV28
ASRKQYNEKLF
>NA|TRBJ2-1|NA|TRBV7-3
ASSIAEPYNEQF
>once|TRBJ2-1|TRBD2|TRBV6-5
ASTKTSGRVEQF
>NA|TRBJ2-1|NA|TRBV10-1
ASSENSGPYNEQF
>NA|TRBJ2-2|NA|TRBV2
ASSETTNTGELF
>NA|TRBJ2-5|NA|TRBV6-5
ASRRNRETQY
>NA|TRBJ1-4|NA|TRBV6-5
ASAYTFRTEKLF
>NA|TRBJ1-4|TRBD1|TRBV19
ASSSRDRGSRRSEKLF
>NA|TRBJ2-3|TRBD2|TRBV6-5
ASRRTSGTDTQY
>NA|TRBJ2-3|TRBD2|TRBV11-2
ASSLSGTSGDTQY
>NA|TRBJ2-7|TRBD1|TRBV18
ASSPPGQGSPYEQY
>NA|TRBJ2-7|TRBD2|TRBV10-3
AISEPSGLAADEQY
>NA|TRBJ2-7|TRBD2|TRBV7-2
ASSPTSGTYEQY
>NA|TRBJ1-5|NA|TRBV2
ASSDWSVRQPQH
>once|TRBJ2-1|TRBD2|TRBV28
ASRHSGSSYNEQF
>NA|TRBJ2-1|TRBD2|TRBV7-9
ASSLAGGPNEQF
>NA|TRBJ1-6|TRBD1|TRBV28
ASSTGQVKNSPLH